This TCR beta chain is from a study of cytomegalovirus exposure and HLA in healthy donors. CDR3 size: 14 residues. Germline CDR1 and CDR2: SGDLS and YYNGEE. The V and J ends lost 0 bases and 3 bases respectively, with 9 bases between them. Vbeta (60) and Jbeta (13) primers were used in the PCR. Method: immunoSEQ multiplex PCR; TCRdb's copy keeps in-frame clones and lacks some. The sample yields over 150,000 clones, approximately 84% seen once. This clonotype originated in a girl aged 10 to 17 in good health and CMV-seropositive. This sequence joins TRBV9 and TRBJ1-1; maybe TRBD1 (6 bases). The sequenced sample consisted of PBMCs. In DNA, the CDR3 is TGTGCCAGCAGCGTAGGTCAGGGGTACACTGAAGCTTTCTTT. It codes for CASSVGQGYTEAFF.